Listed below are T cell receptor beta chains from one sample, sequenced in a study of cytomegalovirus exposure and HLA in healthy donors. Profiling relied on immunoSEQ multiplex PCR, and the TCRdb table lists in-frame clones only, not all of them. Seen here are some 170,000 clones, 75% to 85% observed once, and the top ten hold 2% to 2.5%. The sequencing sample was made of PBMCs. The receptor set was obtained from a woman in her 30s in good health and CMV-seronegative. Each CDR3 is given with its conserved first and last residue. D genes are given only for firm matches. Size is omitted from some rows. Given values are once, few, many or a class for expanded clones.

17	TRBV21-1	TRBJ1-2	.	.	TGTGCCAGCAGCAAAAGGCCGGGAATGGGCGCCAACTATGGCTACACCTTC	CASSKRPGMGANYGYTF
11	TRBV2	TRBJ1-1	.	.	TGTGCCAGCAGTACGGACAGAGAAGCTTTCTTT	CASSTDREAFF
12	TRBV19	TRBJ2-7	.	.	TGTGCCAGTAGTACTAGGACAGCAGAGCAGTACTTC	CASSTRTAEQYF
14	TRBV28	TRBJ1-2	.	.	TGTGCCAGCAGTTTATCTCCCCTAAGAGAGGGCTACACCTTC	CASSLSPLREGYTF
16	TRBV27	TRBJ2-7	.	.	TGTGCCAGCAGTTTCAAAATTAGCGGCAGCAGATACGAGCAGTACTTC	CASSFKISGSRYEQYF
13	TRBV19	TRBJ2-5	.	.	TGTGCCAGTAGTAGCACAGCCCAAGAGACCCAGTACTTC	CASSSTAQETQYF
14	TRBV2	TRBJ1-3	.	TRBD1	TGTGCCAGCAAGACAGGGTCCTCTGGAAACACCATATATTTT	CASKTGSSGNTIYF
15	TRBV4-2	TRBJ2-3	.	.	TGTGCCAGCAGCCAAGATCCGGGAGTAACAGATACGCAGTATTTT	CASSQDPGVTDTQYF
13	TRBV6-1	TRBJ1-5	.	TRBD1	TGTGCCTCGACAGGGGTCGAGAATCAGCCCCAGCATTTT	CASTGVENQPQHF
12	TRBV6-6	TRBJ1-1	once	.	TGTGCCAGCACCCAAGAGGGTCTAGAAGCTTTCTTT	CASTQEGLEAFF
13	TRBV23-1	TRBJ1-4	.	.	TGCGCCAGCAGTCAAGTCGGGTACGAAAAACTGTTTTTT	CASSQVGYEKLFF
14	TRBV7-9	TRBJ1-6	.	.	TGTGCCAGCAGCCTCACAGGGTTGGGGTCACCCCTCCACTTT	CASSLTGLGSPLHF
16	TRBV7-8	TRBJ2-4	.	TRBD2	TGTGCCAGCAGCTTAGGCTCAGCGGGGGGGCAAAACATTCAGTACTTC	CASSLGSAGGQNIQYF
13	TRBV5-6	TRBJ2-1	.	TRBD2	TGTGCCACCACTAGCGGGAGGTCGGATGAGCAGTTCTTC	CATTSGRSDEQFF
15	TRBV29-1	TRBJ1-3	.	TRBD1	TGCAGCGTCGGGGGGACAGGGGTTTCTGGAAACACCATATATTTT	CSVGGTGVSGNTIYF
20	TRBV28	TRBJ2-7	.	TRBD2	TGTGCCAGCAGTTTACTTCTCGGACTAGCGGGGGCCCCCTCCTCGGCCGAGCAGTACTTC	CASSLLLGLAGAPSSAEQYF
14	TRBV6-6	TRBJ2-7	.	.	TGTGCCAGCAGTTACTCGACTCCGACCTACGAGCAGTACTTC	CASSYSTPTYEQYF
18	TRBV11-2	TRBJ2-5	.	TRBD2	TGTGCCAGCAGCTTAGATCCACGGCCGGGACTAGCGGGAGAGACCCAGTACTTC	CASSLDPRPGLAGETQYF
15	TRBV5-1	TRBJ1-1	.	TRBD1	TGCGCCAGCAGCTTGGAAGGGGGCGAGAACACTGAAGCTTTCTTT	CASSLEGGENTEAFF
15	TRBV2	TRBJ2-4	.	TRBD2	TGTGCCAGCAGTGAAGCAAGGAGCGGGGGAAACAGTCAGTACTTC	CASSEARSGGNSQYF
16	TRBV7-9	TRBJ2-1	.	TRBD2	TGTGCCAGCAGTCCGAGCGGGGGGCCCCTTTACAATGAGCAGTTCTTC	CASSPSGGPLYNEQFF
13	TRBV27	TRBJ1-6	.	.	TGTGCCAGCGGCTCCGTTTTTGATTCACCCCTCCACTTT	CASGSVFDSPLHF
16	TRBV9	TRBJ1-2	.	TRBD1	TGTGCCAGCAGCGTATTGACAGGGGTACTTAACTATGGCTACACCTTC	CASSVLTGVLNYGYTF
14	TRBV14	TRBJ1-6	.	TRBD1	TGTGCCAGCAGCCGGACAGGGAGCAATTCACCCCTCCACTTT	CASSRTGSNSPLHF
15	TRBV7-2	TRBJ1-5	.	.	TGTGCCAGCAGCTTACAGGTCCAGAATATTCAGCCCCAGCATTTT	CASSLQVQNIQPQHF
14	TRBV27	TRBJ2-7	.	.	TGTGCCAGCAGTCGAGCGGCGCCCCGCTACGAGCAGTACTTC	CASSRAAPRYEQYF
12	TRBV7-4	TRBJ2-7	few	.	TGTGCCAGCAGCTCGCGGCCCTACGAGCAGTACTTC	CASSSRPYEQYF
13	TRBV7-2	TRBJ1-5	once	.	TGTGCCAGCAGCTTTACAGGGACGCAGCCCCAGCATTTT	CASSFTGTQPQHF
15	TRBV5-6	TRBJ1-6	few	.	TGTGCCAGCAGCCCGAGGGTCAGGGGCCGGACACCCCTCCACTTT	CASSPRVRGRTPLHF
14	TRBV10-3	TRBJ1-5	.	.	TGTGCCATCAGTGCGGCAGGGGACAATCAGCCCCAGCATTTT	CAISAAGDNQPQHF
14	TRBV2	TRBJ1-5	.	.	TGTGCCAGCAGTGGCCAGGGGTACAATCAGCCCCAGCATTTT	CASSGQGYNQPQHF
16	TRBV28	TRBJ2-1	.	TRBD1	TGTGCCAGCAGTTTTGGCGGGACAGGGGGAGTCGATGAGCAGTTCTTC	CASSFGGTGGVDEQFF
16	TRBV27	TRBJ2-7	once	TRBD2	TGTGCCAGCAGTCCCAGACTAGCGGGTTCCTCCTACGAGCAGTACTTC	CASSPRLAGSSYEQYF
15	TRBV9	TRBJ2-2	many	TRBD1	TGTGCCAGCAGCGGAAGACAGGGGGCAACCGGGGAGCTGTTTTTT	CASSGRQGATGELFF
15	TRBV28	TRBJ2-7	once	TRBD2	TGTGCCAGCATAAGTGGGGCGGGAGGTTCCTACGAGCAGTACTTC	CASISGAGGSYEQYF
14	TRBV6-5	TRBJ1-2	.	TRBD1	TGTGCCAGCAGTTACGGACAGGATATCTATGGCTACACCTTC	CASSYGQDIYGYTF
17	TRBV6-1	TRBJ2-2	.	.	TGTGCCAGCAGTGAAAGGGCGGGACAGTTCAACACCGGGGAGCTGTTTTTT	CASSERAGQFNTGELFF
15	TRBV7-6	TRBJ2-7	once	TRBD2	TGTGCCAGCAGCTTAGAAGGCGGGAGGGCCGGCGAGCAGTACTTC	CASSLEGGRAGEQYF
14	TRBV29-1	TRBJ2-5	.	.	TGCAGCGTGGCAACCTTAGACAGACAAGAGACCCAGTACTTC	CSVATLDRQETQYF
15	TRBV4-3	TRBJ2-2	once	.	TGCGCCAGCAGCCAAGAGGCGCGGATCACCGGGGAGCTGTTTTTT	CASSQEARITGELFF
14	TRBV19	TRBJ2-2	once	.	TGTGCCAGTAGTATAACCGGGGGATCCGGGGAGCTGTTTTTT	CASSITGGSGELFF
16	TRBV7-9	TRBJ2-5	.	TRBD2	TGTGCCAGCAGCTTAGCGACAGCGGGGGACCAAGAGACCCAGTACTTC	CASSLATAGDQETQYF
15	TRBV27	TRBJ1-4	.	TRBD1	TGTGCCAGCAGTTCCCTGGGACAGGGGTCTGAAAAACTGTTTTTT	CASSSLGQGSEKLFF
16	TRBV4-3	TRBJ1-2	many	TRBD1	TGCGCCAGCAGCCAAGTTGGAAGTCAGGGGGGCCGGGGCTACACCTTC	CASSQVGSQGGRGYTF
16	TRBV5-1	TRBJ2-7	.	TRBD2	TGCGCCAGCAGCTTGGTTCGCGCGGGAGGGGTATACGAGCAGTACTTC	CASSLVRAGGVYEQYF
15	TRBV4-3	TRBJ1-6	.	TRBD1	TGCGCCAGCAGCCAAGCGACAGGGGATAATTCACCCCTCCACTTT	CASSQATGDNSPLHF
16	TRBV9	TRBJ2-1	.	TRBD2	TGTGCCAGCAGCAAAGGGGCGAGCGGGAGTTACAATGAGCAGTTCTTC	CASSKGASGSYNEQFF
15	TRBV4-2	TRBJ2-1	.	.	TGTGCCAGCAGCCAAGATCCGGTTCCGGGCAATGAGCAGTTCTTC	CASSQDPVPGNEQFF
14	TRBV4-3	TRBJ1-4	.	TRBD1	TGCGCCAGCAGACGGACAGGGATGGATGAAAAACTGTTTTTT	CASRRTGMDEKLFF
16	TRBV4-1	TRBJ2-1	.	TRBD2	TGCGCCAGCAGCCAAGAGCCCAGCGGGGGATACAATGAGCAGTTCTTC	CASSQEPSGGYNEQFF
14	TRBV28	TRBJ2-7	.	.	TGTGCCAGCACCCGACAGGTCCCCTTGAACGAGCAGTACTTC	CASTRQVPLNEQYF
17	TRBV4-3	TRBJ1-5	.	.	TGCGCCAGCAGCCAAGACGTGAGCGAGGGCCGCAATCAGCCCCAGCATTTT	CASSQDVSEGRNQPQHF
17	TRBV5-1	TRBJ2-7	once	TRBD1	TGCGCCAGCAGCTTGGGAGCCGGGACAGGGGGTTCGGGCGAGCAGTACTTC	CASSLGAGTGGSGEQYF
14	TRBV11-3	TRBJ2-1	once	.	TGTGCCAGCAGCTTCAGAGGCGAGCGGGATGAGCAGTTCTTC	CASSFRGERDEQFF
14	TRBV19	TRBJ2-3	.	TRBD2	TGTGCCAGTAGTATTCGGGGGGTCGGAGATACGCAGTATTTT	CASSIRGVGDTQYF
14	TRBV7-2	TRBJ1-2	.	.	TGTGCCAGCAGAGGAACACAGAGGGAGTATGGCTACACCTTC	CASRGTQREYGYTF
13	TRBV28	TRBJ1-2	.	.	TGTGCCAGCAGTTTCTCGGTTACTCGTGGCTACACCTTC	CASSFSVTRGYTF